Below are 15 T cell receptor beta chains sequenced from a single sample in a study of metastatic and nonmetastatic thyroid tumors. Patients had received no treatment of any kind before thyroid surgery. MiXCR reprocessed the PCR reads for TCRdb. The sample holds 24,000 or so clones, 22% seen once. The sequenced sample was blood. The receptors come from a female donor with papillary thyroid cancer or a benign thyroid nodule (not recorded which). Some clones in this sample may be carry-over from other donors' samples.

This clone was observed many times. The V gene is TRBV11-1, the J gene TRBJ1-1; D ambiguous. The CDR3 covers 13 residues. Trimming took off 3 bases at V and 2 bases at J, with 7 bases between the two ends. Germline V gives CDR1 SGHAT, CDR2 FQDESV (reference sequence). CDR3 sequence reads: CASSLSSNTEAFF. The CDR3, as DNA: TGTGCCAGCAGCTTGTCCAGTAACACTGAAGCTTTCTTT.

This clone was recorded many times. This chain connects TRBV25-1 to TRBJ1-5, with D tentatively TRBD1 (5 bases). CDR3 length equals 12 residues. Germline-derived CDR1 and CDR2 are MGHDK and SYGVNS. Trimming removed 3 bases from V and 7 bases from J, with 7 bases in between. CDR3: CASSDQGQPQHF. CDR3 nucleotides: TGTGCCAGCAGTGATCAGGGCCAGCCCCAGCATTTT.

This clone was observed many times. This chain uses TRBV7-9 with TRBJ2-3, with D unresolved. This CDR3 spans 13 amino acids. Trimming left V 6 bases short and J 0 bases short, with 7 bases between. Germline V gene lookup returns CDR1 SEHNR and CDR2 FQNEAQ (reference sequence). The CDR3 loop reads CASSSHSTDTQYF. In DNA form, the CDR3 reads TGTGCCAGCAGTTCTCACAGCACAGATACGCAGTATTTT. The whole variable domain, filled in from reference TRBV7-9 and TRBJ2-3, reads DTGVSQNPRHKITKRGQNVTFRCDPISEHNRLYWYRQTLGQGPEFLTYFQNEAQLEKSRLLSDRFSAERPKGSFSTLEIQRTEQGDSAMYLCASSSHSTDTQYFGPGTRLTVL.

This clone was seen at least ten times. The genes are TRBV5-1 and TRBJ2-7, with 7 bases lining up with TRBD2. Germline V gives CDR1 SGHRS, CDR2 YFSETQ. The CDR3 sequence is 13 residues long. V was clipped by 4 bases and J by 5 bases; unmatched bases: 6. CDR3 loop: CASSISGNDEQYF. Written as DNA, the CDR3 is TGCGCCAGCAGCATCAGCGGGAACGACGAGCAGTACTTC.

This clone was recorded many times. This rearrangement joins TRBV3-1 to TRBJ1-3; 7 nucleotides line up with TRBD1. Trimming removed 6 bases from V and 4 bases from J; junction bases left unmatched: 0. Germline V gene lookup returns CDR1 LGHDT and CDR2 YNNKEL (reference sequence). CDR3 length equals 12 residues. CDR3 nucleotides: TGTGCCAGCAGGGGACAGGGAAACACCATATATTTT. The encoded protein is CASRGQGNTIYF.

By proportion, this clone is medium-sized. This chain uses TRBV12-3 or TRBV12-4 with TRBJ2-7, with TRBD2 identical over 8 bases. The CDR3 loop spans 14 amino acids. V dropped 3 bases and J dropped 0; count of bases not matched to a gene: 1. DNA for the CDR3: TGTGCCAGCAGTTTCGCGGGGGGCTCCTACGAGCAGTACTTC. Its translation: CASSFAGGSYEQYF.

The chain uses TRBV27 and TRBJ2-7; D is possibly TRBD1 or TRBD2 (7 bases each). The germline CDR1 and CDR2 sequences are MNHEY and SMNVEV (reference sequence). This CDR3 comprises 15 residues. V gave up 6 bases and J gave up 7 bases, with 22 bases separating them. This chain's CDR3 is CASSRQGGAIGEQYF. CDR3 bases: TGTGCCAGCAGCCGGCAGGGGGGGGCCATCGGAGAGCAGTACTTC.

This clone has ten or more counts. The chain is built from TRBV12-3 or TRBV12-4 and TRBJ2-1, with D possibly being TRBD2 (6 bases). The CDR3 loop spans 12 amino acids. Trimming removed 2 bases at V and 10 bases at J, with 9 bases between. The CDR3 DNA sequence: TGTGCCAGCAGTTTAAGAGGAGGGGAGCAGTTCTTC. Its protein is CASSLRGGEQFF.

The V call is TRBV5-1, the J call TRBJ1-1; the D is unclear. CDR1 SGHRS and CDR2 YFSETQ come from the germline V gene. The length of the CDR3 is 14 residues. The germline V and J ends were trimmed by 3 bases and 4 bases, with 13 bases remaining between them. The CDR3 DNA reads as TGCGCCAGCAGCTCCTGGCCGGTGATCACTGAAGCTTTCTTT. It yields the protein CASSSWPVITEAFF.

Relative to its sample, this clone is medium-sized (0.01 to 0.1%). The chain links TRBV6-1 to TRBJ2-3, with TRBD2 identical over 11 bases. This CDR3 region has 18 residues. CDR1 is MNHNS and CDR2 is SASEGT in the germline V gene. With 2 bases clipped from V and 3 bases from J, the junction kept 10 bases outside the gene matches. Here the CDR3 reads CASSETSGSWGSTDTQYF. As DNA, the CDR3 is TGTGCCAGCAGTGAAACTAGCGGGAGTTGGGGCAGTACAGATACGCAGTATTTT.

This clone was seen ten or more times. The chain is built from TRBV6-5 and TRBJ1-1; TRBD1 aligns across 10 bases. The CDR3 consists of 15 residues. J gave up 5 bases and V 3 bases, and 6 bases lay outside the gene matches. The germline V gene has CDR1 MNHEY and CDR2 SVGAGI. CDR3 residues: CASSYLGQGRTEAFF. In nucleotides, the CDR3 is TGTGCCAGCAGTTATCTGGGACAGGGGAGGACTGAAGCTTTCTTT.

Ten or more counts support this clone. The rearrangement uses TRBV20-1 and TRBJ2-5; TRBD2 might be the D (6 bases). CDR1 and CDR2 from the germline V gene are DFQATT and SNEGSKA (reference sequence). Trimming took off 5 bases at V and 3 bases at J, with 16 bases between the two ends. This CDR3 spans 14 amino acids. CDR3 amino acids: CSALGDWEEETQYF. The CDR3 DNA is TGCAGTGCTCTTGGGGACTGGGAGGAAGAGACCCAGTACTTC.

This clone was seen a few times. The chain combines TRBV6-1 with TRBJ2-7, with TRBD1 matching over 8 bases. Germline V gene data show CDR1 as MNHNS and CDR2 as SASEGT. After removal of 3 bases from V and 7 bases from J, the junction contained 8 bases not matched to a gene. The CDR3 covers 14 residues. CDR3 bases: TGTGCCAGCAGTGAGGACAGGGCGACTTTAGAGCAGTACTTC. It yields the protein CASSEDRATLEQYF.

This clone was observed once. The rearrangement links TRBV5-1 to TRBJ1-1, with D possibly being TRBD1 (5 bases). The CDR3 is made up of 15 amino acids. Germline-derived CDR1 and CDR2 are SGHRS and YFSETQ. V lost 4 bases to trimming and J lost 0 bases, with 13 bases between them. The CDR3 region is CASSPEQVMNTEAFF. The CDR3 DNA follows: TGCGCCAGCAGCCCGGAACAGGTGATGAACACTGAAGCTTTCTTT.

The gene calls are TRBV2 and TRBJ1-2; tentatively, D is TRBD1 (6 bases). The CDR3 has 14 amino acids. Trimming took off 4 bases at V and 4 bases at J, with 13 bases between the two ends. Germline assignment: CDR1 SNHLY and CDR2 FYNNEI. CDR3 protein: CASSAPQGGYGYTF. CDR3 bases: TGTGCCAGCAGTGCCCCACAGGGCGGCTATGGCTACACCTTC.